The entry below describes one T cell receptor beta chain. The antigen is not known. Likely unrecorded immune exposures existed in these nominally healthy donors. The CDR3 runs to 13 residues. CDR1 is MNHNS, CDR2 SASEGT, per germline. Trimming took off 5 bases at V and 8 bases at J, with 13 bases between the two ends. The data belong to a study of cytomegalovirus exposure and HLA in healthy donors. Overall study: About 85 million unique TCRs from HLA-typed donors were held in an early release of data.

With 60 Vbeta and 13 Jbeta primers, the PCR was carried out. Data came from immunoSEQ multiplex PCR; TCRdb stores just in-frame clones and leaves some out. Of around 100,000 clones listed, approximately 73% are singletons. Study-level points and caveats: Data from an earlier analysis indicated that most TCR beta V segments were productive either about 87% or about 30% of the time. In a later analysis, CMV-associated beta chains were mostly HLA-associated, it appeared.

This TCR came from a man aged 40-49 years in good health and CMV-seronegative. The chain employs TRBV6-1 and TRBJ2-1; D uncertain. The sequencing sample was made of PBMCs. CDR3 nucleotides: TGTGCCAGCAGTCCTGCCGGAAGCGATGAGCAGTTCTTC. Its translation: CASSPAGSDEQFF.